This TCR beta chain originates from a study of tumor and adjacent non-tumor tissue in lung cancer. Study as a whole: Samples averaged approximately 3.9 million productive TCRbeta reads each. General study findings and limits: In normal lung, the top 100 clones were significantly more dominant than in tumor.

Three rounds of nested PCR, following a modified ARM-PCR protocol, produced the TCRbeta library. Via MiXCR, TCRdb re-called the multiplex PCR reads, giving one row per CDR3 protein. This sample has over 100,000 distinct CDR3 sequences, with 50% to 70% found just once. This clonotype was seen ten or more times. Its cognate antigen is unknown. The template was RNA from unsorted bulk tissue. Distant lung tissue was collected more than 3 cm away from the tumor edge. Between August and November 2014, newly diagnosed, chemotherapy-naive lung cancer patients underwent thoracic surgery in China. This TCR was sampled from a man between 60 and 75 years old with non-small cell lung cancer. Sequences were obtained from distant non-tumor lung tissue.

The CDR3, as DNA: TGTGCCAGCAGGGAGTCAGGGAGTTCCTACGAGCAGTACTTC. The encoded protein is CASRESGSSYEQYF. This rearrangement joins TRBV6-2 or TRBV6-3 to TRBJ2-7, with D perhaps TRBD1 or TRBD2 (5 bases each). CDR1 MNHEY and CDR2 SVGEGT come from the germline V gene. The CDR3 consists of 14 residues. V shed 6 bases and J shed 1 base, with 13 bases lying between them.